This entry lists 25 T cell receptor beta chains sequenced from one sample in a study of T cell responses to AZD1222 COVID-19 vaccine. Generated by immunoSEQ multiplex PCR, the TCRdb table keeps only in-frame clones and is missing some. The sample consists of some 90,000 clones, about 93% of them appearing once. Sequences were derived from peripheral blood, sampled on day 0 of MenACWY control vaccination. The receptors here all came from an adult in good health.

The rearrangement joins TRBV6-5 to TRBJ1-1; D remains ambiguous. V was cut by 2 bases and J by 1 base, with 5 bases left in between. The CDR3 spans 13 residues. Germline CDR1 and CDR2: MNHEY and SVGAGI. In DNA, the CDR3 is TGTGCCAGCAGTTACGGAGAGAACACTGAAGCTTTCTTT. Protein product: CASSYGENTEAFF.

The chain recombines TRBV21-1 with TRBJ1-1. TRBV21-1 is labeled a pseudogene. The CDR3 spans 15 residues. CDR3 nucleotide sequence: TGTGCCAGCAGCAAACCATCAATATTCGACACTGAAGCTTTCTTT. Amino acid sequence: CASSKPSIFDTEAFF.

The chain joins TRBV6-1 to TRBJ2-5; D might be TRBD1 (6 bases). Trimming took 2 bases from V and 2 from J, leaving 12 bases between them. Germline CDR1 is MNHNS and CDR2 is SASEGT. The CDR3 has 15 amino acids. The CDR3 DNA follows: TGTGCCAGCAGTGAATTCAGGGGTCCACAAGAGACCCAGTACTTC. It codes for CASSEFRGPQETQYF.

The chain couples TRBV6-5 to TRBJ2-7, with D unresolved. The germline gives CDR1 MNHEY, CDR2 SVGAGI. With 6 bases removed from V and 0 bases from J, the gap between germline ends came to 12 bases. This CDR3 contains 14 residues. CDR3 sequence reads: CASRETRSSYEQYF. The DNA of the CDR3 is TGTGCCAGCAGGGAGACCAGATCCTCCTACGAGCAGTACTTC.

For the CDR3, the DNA is TGCGCCAGCAGCAGTTTCGGGAAGAGCTCCTACAATGAGCAGTTCTTC. Amino acids: CASSSFGKSSYNEQFF. The chain uses TRBV10-1 and TRBJ2-1; D might be TRBD2 (5 bases). Germline V gene lookup returns CDR1 WNHNN and CDR2 SYGVQD (reference sequence). This CDR3 spans 16 amino acids. Between the trimmed V and J ends, which lost 6 bases and 0 bases, there was a span of 15 bases.

This clone was found a few times. The chain recombines TRBV11-2 with TRBJ1-5, with D perhaps matching TRBD1 (6 bases). Trimming left V 5 bases short and J 6 bases short, with 11 bases between. The V gene's germline CDR1 is SGHAT and CDR2 FQNNGV. This CDR3 is 13 amino acids long. In nucleotides, the CDR3 is TGTGCCAGCAGCCCAGAGGGGGGTCAGCCCCAGCATTTT. Translating it yields CASSPEGGQPQHF.

The rearrangement joins TRBV2 to TRBJ1-5; TRBD1 matches 9 bases. Germline V gene data show CDR1 as SNHLY and CDR2 as FYNNEI. Trimming removed 8 bases from V and 4 bases from J; junction bases left unmatched: 9. The CDR3 runs to 15 residues. The CDR3 coding sequence is TGTGCCAGCTCCCCATTGACAGGGGGAAATCAGCCCCAGCATTTT. Its translation is CASSPLTGGNQPQHF. Filled out from reference TRBV2 and TRBJ1-5, the complete variable domain reads EPEVTQTPSHQVTQMGQEVILRCVPISNHLYFYWYRQILGQKVEFLVSFYNNEISEKSEIFDDQFSVERPDGSNFTLKIRSTKLEDSAMYFCASSPLTGGNQPQHFGDGTRLSIL.

This sequence joins TRBV5-1 and TRBJ2-3, with 11 nucleotides matching TRBD2. CDR3 length equals 16 residues. V was clipped by 2 bases and J by 2 bases; unmatched bases: 4. Germline assignment: CDR1 SGHRS and CDR2 YFSETQ. CDR3 loop: CASSLGTSGTTDTQYF. The CDR3 DNA reads TGCGCCAGCAGCTTAGGGACTAGCGGTACCACAGATACGCAGTATTTT.

The rearrangement uses TRBV19 and TRBJ2-5; 8 bases align to TRBD2. V lost 7 bases, J lost 2 bases, and 6 bases stayed unmatched. Germline CDR1 and CDR2: LNHDA and SQIVND (reference sequence). The CDR3 is 14 residues long. The CDR3 DNA follows: TGTGCCAGTAAAACTAGCGGAGAACAAGAGACCCAGTACTTC. Translating gives CASKTSGEQETQYF.

V and J are TRBV7-3 and TRBJ2-1, with unresolved D. V dropped 2 bases and J dropped 5 bases, with 7 bases sitting between them. The CDR3 is 13 amino acids. Germline V gives CDR1 SGHTA, CDR2 FQGTGA. The CDR3 DNA sequence: TGTGCCAGCAGCTTAGCTGGAAACAATGAGCAGTTCTTC. Translated, it gives CASSLAGNNEQFF.

The chain joins TRBV5-1 to TRBJ2-7, with TRBD2 identical over 11 bases. Germline-derived CDR1 and CDR2 are SGHRS and YFSETQ. CDR3 length equals 15 residues. The J segment lost 2 bases and the V segment lost 0 bases, leaving 1 base of the junction unmatched. The CDR3 bases are TGCGCCAGCAGCTTGGTAGCGGGAGGGCCCTACGAGCAGTACTTC. Protein product: CASSLVAGGPYEQYF. The full variable domain, with the rest looked up from reference TRBV5-1 and TRBJ2-7, is KAGVTQTPRYLIKTRGQQVTLSCSPISGHRSVSWYQQTPGQGLQFLFEYFSETQRNKGNFPGRFSGRQFSNSRSEMNVSTLELGDSALYLCASSLVAGGPYEQYFGPGTRLTVT.

This chain joins TRBV6-5 and TRBJ2-7; D is ambiguous. This CDR3 has 14 amino acids. The V gene's germline CDR1 is MNHEY and CDR2 SVGAGI. V lost 4 bases, J lost 3 bases, and 13 bases lay in between. The CDR3 sequence is CASSSPTIYYEQYF. CDR3 nucleotides: TGTGCCAGCAGTTCCCCAACGATTTACTACGAGCAGTACTTC.

The V gene is TRBV4-1, the J gene TRBJ1-2; the D is unclear. CDR3 length equals 13 residues. Germline CDR1 MGHRA, CDR2 YSYEKL. Trimming pared 0 bases from V and 2 bases from J, leaving 4 bases between. Written as DNA, the CDR3 is TGCGCCAGCAGCCAAGATTGGAACTATGGCTACACCTTC. Amino acids: CASSQDWNYGYTF.

The chain couples TRBV6-5 to TRBJ2-2, with 7 bases aligning to TRBD2. V lost 7 bases and J lost 6; bases outside the gene matches: 8. This CDR3 has 14 residues. Germline values: CDR1 MNHEY, CDR2 SVGAGI. CDR3 sequence: CASKVGRASGELFF. For the CDR3, the DNA is TGTGCCAGCAAGGTGGGGAGGGCGTCCGGGGAGCTGTTTTTT.

V is TRBV2 and J is TRBJ1-5; D is uncertain. Germline CDR1 is SNHLY and CDR2 is FYNNEI. The length of the CDR3 is 14 residues. V lost 6 bases to trimming and J lost 0 bases, with 9 bases between them. Here the CDR3 DNA reads TGTGCCAGCAGACAGTCCTATAGCAATCAGCCCCAGCATTTT. Residues: CASRQSYSNQPQHF.

V is TRBV6-1 and J is TRBJ2-7; a possible D gene is TRBD1 (5 bases). Looked up from germline, CDR1 is MNHNS and CDR2 is SASEGT. V was cut by 6 bases and J by 0 bases, with 9 bases left in between. The CDR3 is 13 residues long. The DNA for the CDR3 is TGTGCCAGCAGCCAGACAGACTCCTACGAGCAGTACTTC. Amino acids: CASSQTDSYEQYF.

The chain combines TRBV6-5 with TRBJ2-7, with a tentative D call TRBD1 (6 bases). The CDR3 totals 15 residues. Trimming removed 7 bases at V and 1 base at J, with 17 bases between. The germline V gene encodes CDR1 MNHEY and CDR2 SVGAGI. The CDR3 region has the DNA TGTGCCAGCAAGCTGGAGACAGGCTTTTCCTACGAGCAGTACTTC. Translation: CASKLETGFSYEQYF.

This chain links TRBV5-5 with TRBJ1-6, with D perhaps matching TRBD1 (5 bases). This CDR3 spans 16 amino acids. Trimming left V 6 bases short and J 0 bases short, with 13 bases between. The germline CDR1 and CDR2 sequences are SGHKS and YYEKEE (reference sequence). In DNA, the CDR3 is TGTGCCAGCACCAACCGTGGGGGCTCCTATAATTCACCCCTCCACTTT. Protein: CASTNRGGSYNSPLHF.

The chain carries TRBV11-2 and TRBJ2-1; TRBD2 is a possible D gene (6 bases). V was cut by 5 bases and J by 9 bases, with 11 bases left in between. The CDR3 length is 12 residues. Germline CDR1 and CDR2: SGHAT and FQNNGV. CDR3 sequence reads: CASSADGGEQFF. In nucleotides, the CDR3 is TGTGCCAGCAGCGCAGACGGGGGTGAGCAGTTCTTC. Supplemented by reference TRBV11-2 and TRBJ2-1, the full variable domain reads EAGVAQSPRYKIIEKRQSVAFWCNPISGHATLYWYQQILGQGPKLLIQFQNNGVVDDSQLPKDRFSAERLKGVDSTLKIQPAKLEDSAVYLCASSADGGEQFFGPGTRLTVL.

The DNA of the CDR3 is TGTGCCAGCAGCTTAGCGGCGAACACTGAAGCTTTCTTT. Its translation is CASSLAANTEAFF. V gene TRBV11-3 combines with J gene TRBJ1-1; no reliable D call. V was clipped by 1 base and J by 1 base, with 4 bases between them. Germline V gene data show CDR1 as SGHNT and CDR2 as YENEEA. This CDR3 region has 13 residues.

This chain links TRBV11-2 with TRBJ2-7; weak D call: TRBD1 (6 bases). Looked up from germline, CDR1 is SGHAT and CDR2 is FQNNGV. The V and J ends lost 0 bases and 3 bases respectively, with 12 bases between them. The CDR3 totals 15 residues. The CDR3 reads CASSLEQGQFYEQYF. The DNA of the CDR3 is TGTGCCAGCAGCTTAGAGCAAGGACAGTTCTACGAGCAGTACTTC.

In this sample, this clone turned up once. The gene calls are TRBV21-1 and TRBJ1-5; the tabulated D call, TRBD1, remains unverified against the DNA. TRBV21-1 is a listed pseudogene. CDR3 length: 16 residues. Written as DNA, the CDR3 is TGTGCCAGCAGCAAACCCATCGGACAGCCCAATCAGCCCCAGCATTTT. Translated: CASSKPIGQPNQPQHF.

V is TRBV6-5 and J is TRBJ2-5; the D gene is possibly TRBD1 (5 bases). The CDR3 has 13 residues. V was shortened by 5 bases and J by 2 bases, with 9 bases between the two germline ends. CDR1 and CDR2 from the germline V gene are MNHEY and SVGAGI. The CDR3 loop reads CASSMDTQETQYF. For the CDR3, the DNA is TGTGCCAGCAGTATGGACACTCAAGAGACCCAGTACTTC.

This clone was counted between two and nine times. This chain uses TRBV29-1 with TRBJ1-1, with D possibly being TRBD1 (6 bases). The CDR3 extends over 14 amino acids. The ends were cut back, 3 bases at V and 4 bases at J, with 15 bases in the middle. Germline loops: CDR1 SQVTM, CDR2 ANQGSEA. The CDR3 loop is CSVERGGGGTEAFF. CDR3 nucleotides: TGCAGCGTTGAGCGTGGGGGCGGTGGCACTGAAGCTTTCTTT.

The chain joins TRBV5-6 to TRBJ1-5; possibly TRBD1 for D (6 bases). This CDR3 is built from 13 residues. The V and J ends lost 2 bases and 5 bases respectively, with 8 bases between them. Germline loops: CDR1 SGHDT, CDR2 YYEEEE. CDR3 bases: TGTGCCAGCAGCTTCGGGGGCGATCAGCCCCAGCATTTT. Residues: CASSFGGDQPQHF. Variable domain in full (rest from reference TRBV5-6 and TRBJ1-5): DAGVTQSPTHLIKTRGQQVTLRCSPKSGHDTVSWYQQALGQGPQFIFQYYEEEERQRGNFPDRFSGHQFPNYSSELNVNALLLGDSALYLCASSFGGDQPQHFGDGTRLSIL.